Sequencing of this TCR beta chain was carried out in a study of control samples from healthy donors and cancer patients. In germline, CDR1 is MNHEY, CDR2 SVGAGI. This CDR3 comprises 12 residues. V was cut by 6 bases and J by 2 bases, with 7 bases left in between. Concerning this clone itself: This sample also contains other DNA sequences that code for the same CDR3.

Sequencing was performed with immunoSEQ multiplex PCR; in TCRdb, only in-frame clones are kept and a portion is missing. The repertoire holds around 130,000 clones, approximately 90% seen once, with around 3% in the top ten. Sequences were obtained from blood. This sequence originates from a man over 45 in good health. The chain combines TRBV6-5 with TRBJ1-2; D remains unclear. The chain's CDR3 is CASSPANYGYTF. DNA for the CDR3: TGTGCCAGCAGCCCGGCCAACTATGGCTACACCTTC.